This TCR beta chain appears in the sequencing data of a study of blood T cells in healthy people across ages. Peripheral blood, about 9.3 milliliters per donor, was collected. Broader study findings: It was held that diversity estimates obtained from one million T cells represented underestimates. Naive T cell percentage showed a strong correlation with TCR beta diversity. Naive CD4+ cell counts and diversity both ran higher in long-lived than in aged donors.

With a J-beta primer mix and a sample-barcoded 5' primer, a second PCR ran 7 to 11 cycles. TCRdb ran MiXCR on the 5' RACE reads and lists one entry per CDR3 protein. The data show roughly 2 million distinct CDR3 sequences, less than 50% seen once. Trimming took 1 base from V and 8 from J, leaving 23 bases between them. The germline gives CDR1 SGHTA, CDR2 FQGNSA. The CDR3 runs to 17 residues. Notes on this clonotype: Its antigen is currently unknown.

The V call is TRBV7-2, the J call TRBJ2-5; the D gene is possibly TRBD1 (5 bases). The sequencing sample was made of blood. This TCR was recovered from a woman in her 40s in good health. The CDR3 is CASSLGGAKARKVTQYF. The CDR3 DNA follows: TGTGCCAGCAGCTTAGGTGGGGCCAAGGCCCGAAAGGTAACCCAGTACTTC.